These 22 T cell receptor beta chains were all obtained from the same sample, sequenced in a study of shared clonotypes between healthy human individuals (dated by TCRdb to the early 2020s). Libraries were prepared through the immunoSEQ multiplex PCR assay. Here the immuneACCESS table is served through TCRdb, limited to in-frame sequences with V and J called. Missing clones are a known gap in these copies; in checked studies unresolved V genes cover under half, and the rest lacks a known reason. The sample table shows approximately 2.5 million clones, and more than 80% are seen once. The top ten constitute 0.13% to 0.15% of the sample. The specimen was naive CD4+ T cells sorted from blood. What the cell subset or site label conveys for this sample: CD45RA+ positively selected. These receptors were taken from a man between 18 and 35 years old in good health.

This clone came up once. The chain employs TRBV21-1 and TRBJ2-7; the D call of TRBD2 is as the table states it, not checked on the DNA. TRBV21-1 is recorded as a pseudogene. The CDR3 has 15 residues. CDR3 coding DNA: TGTGCCAGCAGCAAAGACGGGGGGAGCTCCTACGAGCAGTACTTC. This translates into CASSKDGGSSYEQYF.

This clone was picked up a small number of times. The CDR3 spells CASRLGDRVIMEQPQHF. In DNA form, the CDR3 reads TGTGCCAGCAGGCTCGGGGACAGGGTCATAATGGAGCAGCCCCAGCATTTT. The rearrangement links TRBV12-1 to TRBJ1-5; TRBD1, the table's D call, was not compared with the DNA. TRBV12-1 is assigned pseudogene status. The CDR3 loop spans 17 amino acids.

The chain recombines TRBV30 with TRBJ1-3; D call uncertain. V lost 3 bases, J lost 2 bases, and 14 bases lay in between. The germline V gene has CDR1 GTSNPN and CDR2 SVGIG (reference sequence). The CDR3 totals 15 residues. The CDR3 sequence: CAWRVTGGAGNTIYF. CDR3 coding DNA: TGTGCCTGGAGAGTGACCGGCGGCGCTGGAAACACCATATATTTT. Full variable domain (rest looked up from reference TRBV30 and TRBJ1-3): SQTIHQWPATLVQPVGSPLSLECTVEGTSNPNLYWYRQAAGRGLQLLFYSVGIGQISSEVPQNLSASRPQDRQFILSSKKLLLSDSGFYLCAWRVTGGAGNTIYFGEGSWLTVV.

This clone was seen once. V is TRBV6-1 and J is TRBJ2-3; D tentatively reads TRBD1 or TRBD2 (5 bases each). Germline-derived CDR1 and CDR2 are MNHNS and SASEGT. The CDR3 runs to 13 residues. Trimming pared 10 bases from V and 2 bases from J, leaving 13 bases between. CDR3 DNA sequence: TGTGCCACACGGCAGGGACCCACAGATACGCAGTATTTT. It specifies CATRQGPTDTQYF.

The J gene is TRBJ1-1, the V gene TRBV29-1; unclear D gene. V was clipped by 6 bases and J by 0 bases, with 11 bases between them. Looked up from germline, CDR1 is SQVTM and CDR2 is ANQGSEA. The CDR3 totals 13 residues. CDR3 coding DNA: TGCAGCGTCCAATCAGGCGTGAACACTGAAGCTTTCTTT. Amino acid sequence: CSVQSGVNTEAFF.

The genes are TRBV19 and TRBJ2-7, with 8 bases identical to TRBD1. Germline V CDR1 and CDR2: LNHDA, SQIVND (reference sequence). V lost 10 bases, J lost 2 bases, and 10 bases stayed unmatched. This CDR3 is built from 14 residues. The DNA of the CDR3 is TGTGCCACTGCTCACAGGGGGGAAACCTACGAGCAGTACTTC. This encodes CATAHRGETYEQYF.

The chain carries TRBV11-2 and TRBJ2-7; perhaps D is TRBD1 or TRBD2 (6 bases each). The CDR3 extends over 16 amino acids. The germline CDR1 and CDR2 sequences are SGHAT and FQNNGV. V lost 5 bases and J 7 bases, leaving 24 bases between the germline ends. This CDR3 reads CASSQGGQFGLEEQYF. As DNA, the CDR3 is TGTGCCAGCAGCCAGGGAGGACAGTTCGGGCTAGAGGAGCAGTACTTC.

The chain employs TRBV6-6 and TRBJ2-7; 9 bases line up with TRBD2. Germline V CDR1 and CDR2: MNHNY, SVGAGI (reference sequence). The junction had 10 bases not matched to a gene; V was cut back by 7 bases and J by 0 bases. This CDR3 region has 16 residues. The CDR3 coding sequence is TGTGCCAGCACCCGGGGGGCGGGAGGGCTCTCCTACGAGCAGTACTTC. This sequence encodes CASTRGAGGLSYEQYF.

The sample holds a few counts of this clone. The rearrangement joins TRBV10-3 to TRBJ2-2, with D unclear. The CDR3 sequence is 12 residues long. The germline V and J ends were trimmed by 10 bases and 5 bases, with 11 bases remaining between them. Germline V CDR1 and CDR2: ENHRY, SYGVKD. CDR3 nucleotide sequence: TGTGCCACCCAGCTTATTACCGGGGAGCTGTTTTTT. Protein sequence: CATQLITGELFF.

The genes are TRBV7-3 and TRBJ2-2; 13 bases agree with TRBD2. Germline-derived CDR1 and CDR2 are SGHTA and FQGTGA. CDR3 size: 19 residues. V trimming: 4 bases; J trimming: 0 bases; junction bases outside the gene matches: 8. CDR3 bases: TGTGCCAGCAGCTCCCGACTAGCGGGGGGACTTACGAACACCGGGGAGCTGTTTTTT. Translated: CASSSRLAGGLTNTGELFF.

This CDR3 reads CASSVYAGAARETQYF. DNA of the CDR3: TGTGCCAGCAGCGTATATGCTGGGGCGGCCCGAGAGACCCAGTACTTC. The chain combines TRBV9 with TRBJ2-5, with a possible D match to TRBD1 (5 bases). CDR1 and CDR2 (germline): SGDLS, YYNGEE. The CDR3 runs 16 residues. Trimming pared 1 base from V and 4 bases from J, leaving 17 bases between.

This chain links TRBV7-2 with TRBJ2-7; tentatively, D is TRBD1 (7 bases). The germline V gene encodes CDR1 SGHTA and CDR2 FQGNSA. The CDR3 is made up of 14 amino acids. Trimming removed 5 bases from V and 3 bases from J, with 14 bases in between. The CDR3 is CASSPQGGLYEQYF. In nucleotides, the CDR3 is TGTGCCAGCAGCCCTCAGGGGGGTCTCTACGAGCAGTACTTC.

Notes on this clone: This same CDR3 is encoded by further DNA sequences in the sample. The chain combines TRBV11-2 with TRBJ2-3; tentatively, D is TRBD2 (6 bases). Germline V CDR1 and CDR2: SGHAT, FQNNGV. The CDR3 totals 13 residues. V was pared by 5 bases and J by 6 bases, with 12 bases between. CDR3 coding DNA: TGTGCCAGCAGCCTGGGACTTGGCGATACGCAGTATTTT. It translates to CASSLGLGDTQYF.

The chain is built from TRBV19 and TRBJ2-1; 14 bases are shared with TRBD2. This CDR3 is 14 amino acids long. V dropped 6 bases and J dropped 7; count of bases not matched to a gene: 2. Germline-derived CDR1 and CDR2 are LNHDA and SQIVND (reference sequence). CDR3 sequence (DNA): TGTGCCAGTAGCGGGACTAGCGGGAGAAATGAGCAGTTCTTC. It is translated as CASSGTSGRNEQFF.

The rearrangement joins TRBV9 to TRBJ2-3; possible D gene TRBD2, 6 bases. Trimming removed 7 bases at V and 6 bases at J, with 15 bases between. Germline loops: CDR1 SGDLS, CDR2 YYNGEE. The CDR3 length is 13 residues. The CDR3 bases are TGTGCCAGCGGGAGGCCGTTAATCGATACGCAGTATTTT. It yields the protein CASGRPLIDTQYF.

In this sample, this clone turned up once. The chain uses TRBV27 and TRBJ2-5; weak D call: TRBD2 (6 bases). Germline loops: CDR1 MNHEY, CDR2 SMNVEV (reference sequence). The CDR3 covers 14 residues. The CDR3 loop reads CGTARSGVGETQYF. Here the CDR3 DNA reads TGTGGAACGGCCCGGTCGGGGGTCGGGGAGACCCAGTACTTC.

This chain joins TRBV30 and TRBJ1-6; 8 bases are a match to TRBD1. CDR1 is GTSNPN and CDR2 is SVGIG in the germline V gene (reference sequence). The CDR3 has 14 residues. The ends lost 3 bases at V and 6 bases at J; junction bases unmatched: 4. The CDR3 DNA reads TGTGCCTGGAGCGCGGGACAGGCTAATTCACCCCTCCACTTT. This encodes CAWSAGQANSPLHF.

The chain recombines TRBV7-9 with TRBJ2-2, with D tentatively TRBD2 (7 bases). The CDR3 extends over 15 amino acids. Germline CDR1 is SEHNR and CDR2 is FQNEAQ (reference sequence). V lost 10 bases and J lost 2, with 17 bases in between. The CDR3 sequence: CAMLGRGTNTGELFF. CDR3 nucleotides: TGTGCCATGCTAGGGAGGGGGACCAACACCGGGGAGCTGTTTTTT.

The genes are TRBV5-1 and TRBJ2-5, with 8 bases matching TRBD1. Germline V CDR1 and CDR2: SGHRS, YFSETQ. The CDR3 spans 15 residues. With 3 bases clipped from V and 5 bases from J, the junction kept 9 bases outside the gene matches. The CDR3 reads CASSSISWTGETQYF. CDR3 DNA: TGCGCCAGCAGCTCCATTTCTTGGACAGGGGAGACCCAGTACTTC.

Notes on this clone: This CDR3 is also generated by other DNA sequences in the sample. The chain combines TRBV29-1 with TRBJ2-7; D call uncertain. Per germline, CDR1 SQVTM and CDR2 ANQGSEA. The CDR3 runs to 13 residues. Trimming took off 2 bases at V and 3 bases at J, with 11 bases between the two ends. This CDR3 is CSVEISNSYEQYF. CDR3 nucleotides: TGCAGCGTTGAAATAAGTAACAGCTACGAGCAGTACTTC.

This chain links TRBV11-2 with TRBJ2-2; 13 bases match TRBD2. The CDR3 extends over 19 amino acids. Unmatched junction bases numbered 4, after V lost 0 bases and J lost 0 bases. The V gene's germline CDR1 is SGHAT and CDR2 FQNNGV. The CDR3 DNA reads TGTGCCAGCAGCTTAGATCGACTAGCGGGAGGTTCGAACACCGGGGAGCTGTTTTTT. It codes for CASSLDRLAGGSNTGELFF.

The chain is built from TRBV25-1 and TRBJ2-3; D remains unclear. Trimming removed 1 base at V and 4 bases at J, with 9 bases between. The CDR3 extends over 14 amino acids. In germline, CDR1 is MGHDK, CDR2 SYGVNS. CDR3 loop: CASSESRPPDTQYF. CDR3 coding DNA: TGTGCCAGCAGTGAATCGCGGCCTCCAGATACGCAGTATTTT. The full variable domain, with the rest looked up from reference TRBV25-1 and TRBJ2-3, is EADIYQTPRYLVIGTGKKITLECSQTMGHDKMYWYQQDPGMELHLIHYSYGVNSTEKGDLSSESTVSRIRTEHFPLTLESARPSHTSQYLCASSESRPPDTQYFGPGTRLTVL.